A single sample gave rise to the 28 T cell receptor beta chains below, sequenced in a study of blood T cell repertoires in COVID-19. Assay: immunoSEQ multiplex PCR; the TCRdb copy retains only in-frame clones and omits some. The sample has some 200,000 clones; approximately 84% are singletons. The sequenced material came from peripheral blood. These TCRs come from a human donor with acute or convalescent COVID-19. The donor label of this sample is uncertain.

The V call is TRBV14, the J call TRBJ1-6, with 8 bases lining up with TRBD1. This CDR3 region has 14 residues. Trimming cost V 1 base and J 15 bases; bases outside gene matches: 8. Per germline, CDR1 SGHDN and CDR2 FVKESK. The CDR3 DNA sequence: TGTGCCAGCAGCCAAGTACCCGACGACAGGGGCCTCCACTTT. This codes for CASSQVPDDRGLHF. Looking up the rest from reference TRBV14 and TRBJ1-6 gives the full variable domain: EAGVTQFPSHSVIEKGQTVTLRCDPISGHDNLYWYRRVMGKEIKFLLHFVKESKQDESGMPNNRFLAERTGGTYSTLKVQPAELEDSGVYFCASSQVPDDRGLHFGNGTRLTVT.

The rearrangement joins TRBV5-1 to TRBJ2-7; 8 bases match TRBD1. Germline V gene sequence: CDR1 SGHRS, CDR2 YFSETQ. The CDR3 loop spans 17 amino acids. V shed 0 bases and J 4 bases; nucleotides not matched to a gene: 12. For the CDR3, the DNA is TGCGCCAGCAGCTTGGCCCCCAGACAGGGGACACCTTACGAGCAGTACTTC. Translation: CASSLAPRQGTPYEQYF.

The chain recombines TRBV5-4 with TRBJ1-6, with 9 positions matching TRBD1. The CDR3 has 14 amino acids. J lost 9 bases, V lost 7 bases, and 8 bases had no gene match. Per the germline V gene, CDR1 is SGHNT and CDR2 is YYREEE (reference sequence). CDR3 amino acids: CASGTGQGFSPLHF. Here the CDR3 DNA reads TGTGCCAGCGGTACGGGACAGGGTTTTTCACCCCTCCACTTT.

The chain uses TRBV6-5 and TRBJ2-2; D uncertain. Germline-derived CDR1 and CDR2 are MNHEY and SVGAGI. Trimming pared 6 bases from V and 0 bases from J, leaving 8 bases between. This CDR3 spans 14 amino acids. The CDR3 reads CASSLPANTGELFF. The CDR3 nucleotides are TGTGCCAGCAGCTTACCGGCGAACACCGGGGAGCTGTTTTTT.

V gene TRBV30 combines with J gene TRBJ1-6, with D perhaps matching TRBD1 (6 bases). Germline lookup yields CDR1 GTSNPN and CDR2 SVGIG (reference sequence). The CDR3 is 13 amino acids. The V end was cut by 4 bases, the J end by 7 bases, with 11 bases between. The CDR3 nucleotides are TGTGCCTGGACGGACAGCGGAAATTCACCCCTCCACTTT. It translates to CAWTDSGNSPLHF.

Concerning this clone: Additional DNA sequences in this sample encode the identical CDR3. The chain couples TRBV7-9 to TRBJ1-2; unclear D gene. Germline V gene sequence: CDR1 SEHNR, CDR2 FQNEAQ (reference sequence). This CDR3 spans 11 amino acids. V was trimmed by 5 bases and J by 11 bases, leaving 12 bases between them. Written as DNA, the CDR3 is TGTGCCAGCAGCCGGGAGTCCGGGTACACCTTC. This encodes CASSRESGYTF.

V gene TRBV5-4 combines with J gene TRBJ2-7; 10 bases are a match to TRBD1. This CDR3 has 15 amino acids. CDR1 is SGHNT and CDR2 is YYREEE in the germline V gene (reference sequence). The junction had 7 bases not matched to a gene; V was cut back by 4 bases and J by 3 bases. CDR3 DNA sequence: TGTGCCAGCAGCCTACCGGGACAGGGGTACTACGAGCAGTACTTC. Its translation is CASSLPGQGYYEQYF. Full variable domain (missing parts from reference TRBV5-4 and TRBJ2-7): ETGVTQSPTHLIKTRGQQVTLRCSSQSGHNTVSWYQQALGQGPQFIFQYYREEENGRGNFPPRFSGLQFPNYSSELNVNALELDDSALYLCASSLPGQGYYEQYFGPGTRLTVT.

This clone was counted between two and nine times. CDR3 protein: CASSLQRTGGAGANVLTF. CDR3 bases: TGTGCCAGCAGCTTACAGCGGACAGGGGGCGCTGGGGCCAACGTCCTGACTTTC. This chain links TRBV11-2 with TRBJ2-6; 11 bases match TRBD1. Germline loops: CDR1 SGHAT, CDR2 FQNNGV. CDR3 length: 18 residues. V trimming: 2 bases; J trimming: 2 bases; junction bases outside the gene matches: 5.

The chain employs TRBV5-6 and TRBJ2-1, with D uncertain. Germline V CDR1 and CDR2: SGHDT, YYEEEE. V was shortened by 1 base and J by 8 bases, with 4 bases between the two germline ends. The CDR3 extends over 11 amino acids. The CDR3 sequence is CASSLLDEQFF. For the CDR3, the DNA is TGTGCCAGCAGCTTGCTCGATGAGCAGTTCTTC.

This chain links TRBV28 with TRBJ1-6; TRBD1 matches 7 bases. V lost 11 bases, J lost 3 bases, and 4 bases stayed unmatched. CDR3 length: 13 amino acids. Looked up from germline, CDR1 is MDHEN and CDR2 is SYDVKM. CDR3 region: CAHRDSYNSPLHF. The CDR3 nucleotides are TGTGCCCACAGGGACAGCTATAATTCACCCCTCCACTTT.

The gene calls are TRBV5-1 and TRBJ2-1, with a weak D call TRBD2 (7 bases). CDR1 and CDR2 (germline): SGHRS, YFSETQ. This CDR3 has 15 residues. With 3 bases removed from V and 5 bases from J, the gap between germline ends came to 15 bases. The CDR3, as DNA: TGCGCCAGCAGCTCGGGCGGGGGCGCTAACAATGAGCAGTTCTTC. Its translation: CASSSGGGANNEQFF. Together with reference TRBV5-1 and TRBJ2-1, the CDR3 gives the full variable domain: KAGVTQTPRYLIKTRGQQVTLSCSPISGHRSVSWYQQTPGQGLQFLFEYFSETQRNKGNFPGRFSGRQFSNSRSEMNVSTLELGDSALYLCASSSGGGANNEQFFGPGTRLTVL.

The CDR3 reads CASSAGSARTGGTQGNTIYF. The CDR3 DNA follows: TGCGCCAGCAGCGCTGGATCCGCAAGGACAGGGGGTACGCAAGGAAACACCATATATTTT. The chain carries TRBV5-1 and TRBJ1-3; 10 bases fit TRBD1. Germline V gene lookup returns CDR1 SGHRS and CDR2 YFSETQ. This CDR3 is 20 amino acids long. The J segment lost 4 bases and the V segment lost 4 bases, leaving 20 bases of the junction unmatched.

This clone has just one count. The V and J genes are TRBV14 and TRBJ2-1; a weak D match, TRBD1 (5 bases). The CDR3 loop spans 16 amino acids. Germline CDR1 reads SGHDN; CDR2 reads FVKESK. Trimming removed 0 bases at V and 7 bases at J, with 16 bases between. CDR3 bases: TGTGCCAGCAGCCAAGAAGCGCAGGGATCTTTAAATGAGCAGTTCTTC. Residues: CASSQEAQGSLNEQFF. The full variable domain, its missing parts supplied by reference TRBV14 and TRBJ2-1, is EAGVTQFPSHSVIEKGQTVTLRCDPISGHDNLYWYRRVMGKEIKFLLHFVKESKQDESGMPNNRFLAERTGGTYSTLKVQPAELEDSGVYFCASSQEAQGSLNEQFFGPGTRLTVL.

This clone turned up a few times. V and J are TRBV27 and TRBJ2-7, with D possibly being TRBD2 (5 bases). CDR3 length: 15 amino acids. Germline V CDR1 and CDR2: MNHEY, SMNVEV (reference sequence). Trimming took 6 bases from V and 3 from J, leaving 18 bases between them. The CDR3 DNA follows: TGTGCCAGCAGGGCCCGGGTCGAGGGAATCTACGAGCAGTACTTC. Protein sequence: CASRARVEGIYEQYF.

The rearrangement links TRBV5-1 to TRBJ1-1, with 10 bases aligning to TRBD1. The junction had 13 bases not matched to a gene; V was cut back by 4 bases and J by 1 base. CDR3 length equals 18 residues. Germline CDR1 and CDR2: SGHRS and YFSETQ. The CDR3 DNA reads TGCGCCAGCAGCCTTTTGCGGACAGGGGGAGATGGGAACACTGAAGCTTTCTTT. Amino acids: CASSLLRTGGDGNTEAFF.

The chain carries TRBV5-4 and TRBJ2-1, with 10 bases aligning to TRBD2. V lost 4 bases to trimming and J lost 4 bases; unmatched junction nucleotides: 8. The length of the CDR3 is 16 residues. Germline assignment: CDR1 SGHNT and CDR2 YYREEE (reference sequence). Here the CDR3 reads CASSPGLADSYNEQFF. The CDR3 region has the DNA TGTGCCAGCAGCCCAGGACTAGCGGACTCTTACAATGAGCAGTTCTTC.

The chain employs TRBV3-1 (or the pseudogene TRBV3-2) and TRBJ2-3; 9 bases agree with TRBD2. V lost 0 bases, J lost 3 bases, and 10 bases stayed unmatched. Germline CDR1 and CDR2: LGHDT and YNNKEL (reference sequence). The CDR3 runs 18 residues. The CDR3 DNA reads as TGTGCCAGCAGCCAAGATCAGGGGCGGGGGGGCCATACAGATACGCAGTATTTT. Translated, it gives CASSQDQGRGGHTDTQYF.

V is TRBV13 and J is TRBJ2-7; D remains ambiguous. In germline, CDR1 is PRHDT, CDR2 FYEKMQ (reference sequence). Between the trimmed V and J ends, which lost 5 bases and 7 bases, there was a span of 18 bases. The CDR3 runs 14 residues. DNA of the CDR3: TGTGCCAGCAGCCTTGAGGTGGCCTCGAATGAGCAGTACTTC. It specifies CASSLEVASNEQYF.

This chain connects TRBV19 to TRBJ1-5; no clear D gene. This CDR3 has 13 amino acids. Germline V lookup: CDR1 LNHDA, CDR2 SQIVND (reference sequence). V lost 3 bases and J lost 3, with 6 bases in between. The CDR3 coding sequence is TGTGCCAGTAGTATTAGCATCAATCAGCCCCAGCATTTT. Protein: CASSISINQPQHF.

The chain employs TRBV5-1 and TRBJ2-1; 10 positions match TRBD2. The ends lost 0 bases at V and 0 bases at J; junction bases unmatched: 6. This CDR3 has 18 residues. Germline V gives CDR1 SGHRS, CDR2 YFSETQ. The CDR3 reads CASSLALAGASSYNEQFF. The CDR3, as DNA: TGCGCCAGCAGCTTGGCGCTAGCGGGGGCAAGCTCCTACAATGAGCAGTTCTTC.

V usage is TRBV7-3 and J usage is TRBJ2-6, with 7 nucleotides matching TRBD2. Trimming at V came to 8 bases and at J to 0 bases, leaving 4 bases not matched to a gene. There are 15 residues in the CDR3. CDR1 is SGHTA and CDR2 is FQGTGA in the germline V gene. The CDR3 DNA reads as TGTGCCAGCGGGGGGGACGGCTCTGGGGCCAACGTCCTGACTTTC. It codes for CASGGDGSGANVLTF.

This chain connects TRBV9 to TRBJ2-1; 8 bases are shared with TRBD1. CDR3 length: 15 residues. The germline V gene encodes CDR1 SGDLS and CDR2 YYNGEE. V was clipped by 0 bases and J by 3 bases; unmatched bases: 2. The CDR3 loop reads CASSVGQGSYNEQFF. The CDR3 DNA reads TGTGCCAGCAGCGTAGGACAGGGGAGCTACAATGAGCAGTTCTTC.

The chain carries TRBV29-1 and TRBJ2-3, with D unresolved. The V end lost 3 bases, the J end lost 3 bases, and 13 bases lay between the germline ends. The germline gives CDR1 SQVTM, CDR2 ANQGSEA. CDR3 length equals 14 residues. The DNA for the CDR3 is TGCAGCGTTGAGGGCAAAACTGGGACAGATACGCAGTATTTT. It translates to CSVEGKTGTDTQYF.

The rearrangement links TRBV14 to TRBJ2-7; TRBD2 matches at 7 bases. CDR1 and CDR2 (germline): SGHDN, FVKESK. V was pared by 2 bases and J by 5 bases, with 18 bases of the junction left unmatched. CDR3 length equals 18 residues. This CDR3 reads CASSQRGGRAGSPHEQYF. Written as DNA, the CDR3 is TGTGCCAGCAGCCAACGGGGAGGGAGAGCGGGATCCCCCCACGAGCAGTACTTC. The whole variable domain, filled in from reference TRBV14 and TRBJ2-7, reads EAGVTQFPSHSVIEKGQTVTLRCDPISGHDNLYWYRRVMGKEIKFLLHFVKESKQDESGMPNNRFLAERTGGTYSTLKVQPAELEDSGVYFCASSQRGGRAGSPHEQYFGPGTRLTVT.

This chain uses TRBV3-1 (or the pseudogene TRBV3-2) with TRBJ1-2, with a weak D call TRBD1 (5 bases). Trimming took off 2 bases at V and 7 bases at J, with 8 bases between the two ends. This CDR3 region has 12 residues. Germline loops: CDR1 LGHDT, CDR2 YNNKEL (reference sequence). The CDR3 DNA reads TGTGCCAGCAGCCAACAGGGCGTTGGCTACACCTTC. Translating gives CASSQQGVGYTF.

The V gene is TRBV5-8, the J gene TRBJ2-2, with a tentative D call TRBD1 (6 bases). This CDR3 is built from 16 residues. Germline V gene sequence: CDR1 SGHTS, CDR2 YDEGEE. V lost 6 bases, J lost 3 bases, and 18 bases lay in between. The CDR3 nucleotides are TGTGCCAGCACAACAGGAGTGGACAGATACACCGGGGAGCTGTTTTTT. Translation: CASTTGVDRYTGELFF.

V and J are TRBV6-5 and TRBJ2-7; D is unclear. V lost 4 bases and J lost 2, with 9 bases in between. Germline V gene data show CDR1 as MNHEY and CDR2 as SVGAGI. This CDR3 is 13 amino acids long. In DNA form, the CDR3 reads TGTGCCAGCAGTTCTCAGGCCACCTACGAGCAGTACTTC. Its translation: CASSSQATYEQYF.

The rearrangement uses TRBV7-8 and TRBJ1-1; the match to TRBD1 covers 9 bases. Germline V gene lookup returns CDR1 SGHVS and CDR2 FQNEAQ. There are 14 residues in the CDR3. The J segment lost 8 bases and the V segment lost 5 bases, leaving 9 bases of the junction unmatched. CDR3 in DNA: TGTGCCAGCAGCCTCCGGGACAGGGTCACCGAAGCTTTCTTT. It specifies CASSLRDRVTEAFF.